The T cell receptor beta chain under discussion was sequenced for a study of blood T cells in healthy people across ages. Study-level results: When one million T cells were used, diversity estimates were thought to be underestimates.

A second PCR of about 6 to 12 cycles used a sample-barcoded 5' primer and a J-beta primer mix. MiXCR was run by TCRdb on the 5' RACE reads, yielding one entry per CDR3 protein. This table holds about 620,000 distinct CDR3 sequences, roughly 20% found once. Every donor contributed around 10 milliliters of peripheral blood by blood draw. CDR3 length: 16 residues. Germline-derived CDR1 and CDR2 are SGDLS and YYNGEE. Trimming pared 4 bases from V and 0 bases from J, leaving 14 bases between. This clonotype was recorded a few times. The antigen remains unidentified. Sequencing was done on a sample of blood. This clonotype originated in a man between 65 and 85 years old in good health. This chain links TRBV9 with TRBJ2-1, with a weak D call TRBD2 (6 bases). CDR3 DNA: TGTGCCAGCAGCCTCCCTGGTAGCGGCTCCTACAATGAGCAGTTCTTC. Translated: CASSLPGSGSYNEQFF.